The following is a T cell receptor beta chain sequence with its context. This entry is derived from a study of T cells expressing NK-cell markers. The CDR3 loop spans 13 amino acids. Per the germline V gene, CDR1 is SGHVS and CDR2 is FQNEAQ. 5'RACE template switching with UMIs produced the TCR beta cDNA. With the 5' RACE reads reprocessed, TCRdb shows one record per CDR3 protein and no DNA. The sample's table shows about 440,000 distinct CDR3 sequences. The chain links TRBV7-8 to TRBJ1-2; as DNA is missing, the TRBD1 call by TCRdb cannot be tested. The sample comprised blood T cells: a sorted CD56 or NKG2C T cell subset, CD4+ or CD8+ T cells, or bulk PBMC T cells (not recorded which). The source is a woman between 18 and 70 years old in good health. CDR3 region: CASFPMRVDGYTF.